This T cell receptor beta chain was recorded in a study of human T cells and chemical hapten exposure. This clonotype was counted a few times. Stated time point: patch test 1, 2 weeks after DPC sensitization. Regarding treatment: therapeutic diphenylcyclopropenone sensitization with weekly scalp DPC. The library put unique molecular identifiers onto individual cDNA molecules. TCRdb redid the calling of the RACE reads with MiXCR, one entry per CDR3 protein. In the table there are some 110,000 distinct CDR3 sequences, about an eighth of which are singletons. CDR3 length: 18 amino acids. V shed 0 bases and J 3 bases; nucleotides not matched to a gene: 12. Germline V CDR1 and CDR2: SGDLS, YYNGEE.

The sample in question was whole blood, obtained in connection with sensitization to the hapten diphenylcyclopropenone (DPC). The rearrangement joins TRBV9 to TRBJ2-1, with 7 bases lining up with TRBD2. The TCR comes from a woman aged 50 to 65 with alopecia areata. Some clones in this sample may be carry-over from other donors' samples. CDR3 amino acids: CASSVGAPSGTFYNEQFF. The CDR3 DNA reads TGTGCCAGCAGCGTAGGGGCCCCTAGCGGCACCTTCTACAATGAGCAGTTCTTC.